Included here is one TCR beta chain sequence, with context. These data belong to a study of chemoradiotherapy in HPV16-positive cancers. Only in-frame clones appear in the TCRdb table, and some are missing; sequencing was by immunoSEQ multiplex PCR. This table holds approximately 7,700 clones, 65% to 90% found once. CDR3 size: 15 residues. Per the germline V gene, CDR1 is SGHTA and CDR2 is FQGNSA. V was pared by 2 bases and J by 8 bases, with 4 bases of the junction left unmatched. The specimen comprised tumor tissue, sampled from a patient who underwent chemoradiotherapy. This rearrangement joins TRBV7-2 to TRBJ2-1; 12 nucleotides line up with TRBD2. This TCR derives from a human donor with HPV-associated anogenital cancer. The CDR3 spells CASSLLAGGPHEQFF. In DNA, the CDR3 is TGTGCCAGCAGCTTACTAGCGGGGGGGCCTCATGAGCAGTTCTTC.